One sample yielded the 15 T cell receptor beta chains listed below, sequenced in a study of blood T cell repertoires in COVID-19. Clones were sequenced by immunoSEQ multiplex PCR, and TCRdb holds only the in-frame ones, with some missing. The table includes around 20,000 clones, about 88% detected once. Material: peripheral blood. The source is an older man with acute or convalescent COVID-19.

V gene TRBV6-6 combines with J gene TRBJ1-5; 8 nucleotides align to TRBD1. CDR1 is MNHNY and CDR2 is SVGAGI in the germline V gene (reference sequence). Trimming took 0 bases from V and 7 from J; bases not matched to a gene: 2. This CDR3 spans 14 amino acids. The CDR3 DNA is TGTGCCAGCAGTTACTCACAGGGGGACCAGCCCCAGCATTTT. Protein product: CASSYSQGDQPQHF.

This clone was counted once. The CDR3 sequence: CASSLNFRDEQFF. The CDR3 DNA reads as TGTGCCAGCTCACTGAATTTCAGGGATGAGCAGTTCTTC. V is TRBV18 and J is TRBJ2-1; a weak D match, TRBD1 (5 bases). The CDR3 length is 13 residues. Trimming removed 4 bases from V and 8 bases from J, with 12 bases in between. Germline values: CDR1 KGHSH, CDR2 LQKENI.

The V call is TRBV10-3, the J call TRBJ2-2; a possible D gene is TRBD2 (5 bases). Germline V gene data show CDR1 as ENHRY and CDR2 as SYGVKD. This CDR3 region has 15 residues. Trimming took 2 bases from V and 4 from J, leaving 11 bases between them. CDR3 DNA: TGTGCCATCAGTGAGGAGCTAGCATTCACCGGGGAGCTGTTTTTT. Its protein is CAISEELAFTGELFF.

This sequence joins TRBV6-2 or TRBV6-3 and TRBJ2-5, with 8 bases fitting TRBD1. Unmatched junction bases numbered 1, after V lost 1 base and J lost 3 bases. In germline, CDR1 is MNHEY, CDR2 SVGEGT. The CDR3 totals 14 residues. The DNA for the CDR3 is TGTGCCAGCAGTTACTTGACAGGGGAAGAGACCCAGTACTTC. It translates to CASSYLTGEETQYF.

The V gene is TRBV7-4, the J gene TRBJ2-2, with 7 bases aligning to TRBD1. The CDR3 is made up of 13 amino acids. The V gene end was trimmed by 7 bases and the J gene end by 6 bases; junction bases not matched to a gene: 5. Germline assignment: CDR1 SGHVT and CDR2 SQSDAQ. The CDR3 is CASNDRDAGELFF. The CDR3 coding sequence is TGTGCCAGCAACGACAGGGATGCCGGGGAGCTGTTTTTT.

This clone turned up a few times. The rearrangement joins TRBV9 to TRBJ2-3; 9 bases map to TRBD2. CDR1 and CDR2 (germline): SGDLS, YYNGEE. This CDR3 comprises 15 residues. V dropped 0 bases and J dropped 6; count of bases not matched to a gene: 5. CDR3 sequence reads: CASSVAGLAVDTQYF. The CDR3 nucleotides are TGTGCCAGCAGCGTAGCGGGACTAGCAGTGGATACGCAGTATTTT.

The chain is built from TRBV2 and TRBJ1-1; TRBD1 matches at 10 bases. V was clipped by 8 bases and J by 6 bases; unmatched bases: 6. CDR3 length: 13 amino acids. Germline V gene data show CDR1 as SNHLY and CDR2 as FYNNEI. CDR3 region: CASGDRGWAEAFF. In nucleotides, the CDR3 is TGTGCCAGCGGGGACAGGGGCTGGGCTGAAGCTTTCTTT.

The J gene is TRBJ1-2, the V gene TRBV15, with 10 bases matching TRBD1. The CDR3 totals 16 residues. The V gene end was trimmed by 3 bases and the J gene end by 2 bases; junction bases not matched to a gene: 6. Germline V gene lookup returns CDR1 LNHNV and CDR2 YYDKDF (reference sequence). CDR3: CATSSGTGAKNYGYTF. In DNA, the CDR3 is TGTGCCACCAGCAGCGGGACAGGGGCTAAAAACTATGGCTACACCTTC.

The chain couples TRBV29-1 to TRBJ1-5; D is possibly TRBD1 (5 bases). The CDR3 sequence is 14 residues long. Germline CDR1 reads SQVTM; CDR2 reads ANQGSEA. The V end was cut by 2 bases, the J end by 2 bases, with 10 bases between. The CDR3 loop reads CSVEFGGGNQPQHF. CDR3 coding DNA: TGCAGCGTTGAATTCGGGGGAGGCAATCAGCCCCAGCATTTT. Full variable domain (missing parts from reference TRBV29-1 and TRBJ1-5): SAVISQKPSRDICQRGTSLTIQCQVDSQVTMMFWYRQQPGQSLTLIATANQGSEATYESGFVIDKFPISRPNLTFSTLTVSNMSPEDSSIYLCSVEFGGGNQPQHFGDGTRLSIL.

The chain carries TRBV6-2 or TRBV6-3 and TRBJ1-1, with D possibly being TRBD1 (6 bases). V lost 2 bases to trimming and J lost 0 bases, with 13 bases between them. The CDR3 totals 16 residues. The V gene's germline CDR1 is MNHEY and CDR2 SVGEGT. CDR3 nucleotides: TGTGCCAGCAGTTACGCCGGGACACTCATGAACACTGAAGCTTTCTTT. It codes for CASSYAGTLMNTEAFF.

The chain employs TRBV5-1 and TRBJ2-5, with D perhaps TRBD1 (5 bases). Germline V lookup: CDR1 SGHRS, CDR2 YFSETQ. The CDR3 runs to 14 residues. V lost 3 bases, J lost 1 base, and 10 bases lay in between. Written as DNA, the CDR3 is TGCGCCAGCAGCTCACAAGGGGCCCAAGAGACCCAGTACTTC. Its translation: CASSSQGAQETQYF.

This rearrangement joins TRBV11-1 to TRBJ2-1; TRBD2 agrees at 10 bases. The CDR3 is made up of 16 amino acids. In germline, CDR1 is SGHAT, CDR2 FQDESV (reference sequence). With V trimmed by 1 base and J by 9 bases, 9 bases remained unmatched. The CDR3 spells CASSLEAPGLASEQFF. The CDR3 DNA reads as TGTGCCAGCAGCTTAGAAGCACCGGGACTAGCGAGTGAGCAGTTCTTC.

V and J are TRBV10-3 and TRBJ1-5; tentative D call: TRBD1 (5 bases). Germline V gene sequence: CDR1 ENHRY, CDR2 SYGVKD. Deletions cut 5 bases from V and 1 base from J, with 9 bases between. The CDR3 has 14 residues. CDR3 coding DNA: TGTGCCATCAGTATAGACAGCAGCAATCAGCCCCAGCATTTT. It encodes CAISIDSSNQPQHF.

The chain recombines TRBV9 with TRBJ2-1, with 10 bases identical to TRBD1. CDR1 is SGDLS and CDR2 is YYNGEE in the germline V gene. Trimming at V came to 4 bases and at J to 4 bases, leaving 5 bases not matched to a gene. The CDR3 is 15 amino acids. In DNA form, the CDR3 reads TGTGCCAGCAGCCCGAGGACAGGGGGTTACAATGAGCAGTTCTTC. Translated: CASSPRTGGYNEQFF.

The rearrangement links TRBV28 to TRBJ2-7, with 12 positions matching TRBD1. This CDR3 comprises 16 residues. J lost 7 bases, V lost 4 bases, and 11 bases had no gene match. CDR1 and CDR2 (germline): MDHEN, SYDVKM. CDR3 residues: CASSSPGQGAFGEQYF. The CDR3 bases are TGTGCCAGCAGTTCTCCGGGACAGGGGGCTTTTGGGGAGCAGTACTTC.